This is a list of T cell receptor beta chains from one sample in a study of T cell repertoires in cytomegalovirus infection. Antigens for these TCRs are unknown. MiXCR was run by TCRdb on the reads, yielding one entry per CDR3 protein. In the table there are about 830,000 distinct CDR3 sequences, about 31% of which are singletons. The specimen was cultured CD8+ T cells from PBMCs, collected from culture after CMV antigen stimulation. These receptors were obtained from a human donor in good health (CMV status not recorded). Some clones in this sample may be carry-over from other donors' samples. CDR3s include the opening cysteine and the closing phenylalanine or tryptophan. Fields, in order: V gene, J gene, D gene, clone size, CDR3 DNA, CDR3 protein. D genes are given only for firm matches. Size is stated for part of the rows, as once, few or many counts, or as a class when the clone is expanded.

v_gene: TRBV4-1; j_gene: TRBJ2-5; d_gene: TRBD2; abundance: .; CDR3nt: TGCGCCAGCAGCCAAGGCGGGGGGCATCAAGAGACCCAGTACTTC; CDR3aa: CASSQGGGHQETQYF
v_gene: TRBV4-1; j_gene: TRBJ1-2; d_gene: .; abundance: .; CDR3nt: TGCGCCAGCAGCCAAGGTTTCGCAGGGAGCTATGGCTACACCTTC; CDR3aa: CASSQGFAGSYGYTF
v_gene: TRBV6-5; j_gene: TRBJ1-1; d_gene: .; abundance: few; CDR3nt: TGTGCCAGCAGCCTCAACGGACCTTACACTGAAGCTTTCTTT; CDR3aa: CASSLNGPYTEAFF
v_gene: TRBV6-2/TRBV6-3; j_gene: TRBJ2-1; d_gene: .; abundance: .; CDR3nt: TGTGCCAGCAGTTACAAGAGAGCCCGGGAGCAGTTCTTC; CDR3aa: CASSYKRAREQFF
v_gene: TRBV12-3/TRBV12-4; j_gene: TRBJ2-3; d_gene: .; abundance: few; CDR3nt: TGTGCCAGCAGTTCGGACCGTTACACAGATACGCAGTATTTT; CDR3aa: CASSSDRYTDTQYF
v_gene: TRBV4-1; j_gene: TRBJ2-1; d_gene: TRBD1; abundance: few; CDR3nt: TGCGCCAGCAGCCAAGAATCCCCAGGGGGCTATTACAATGAGCAGTTCTTC; CDR3aa: CASSQESPGGYYNEQFF
v_gene: TRBV5-3; j_gene: TRBJ2-2; d_gene: .; abundance: .; CDR3nt: TGTGCCAGCAGCTTTTTTCAAGGTATATCTACCGGGGAGCTGTTTTTT; CDR3aa: CASSFFQGISTGELFF
v_gene: TRBV27; j_gene: TRBJ1-1; d_gene: .; abundance: .; CDR3nt: TGTGCCAGCATCAATGATCCCACGGGGAGGACTGAAGCTTTCTTT; CDR3aa: CASINDPTGRTEAFF
v_gene: TRBV29-1; j_gene: TRBJ2-4; d_gene: .; abundance: .; CDR3nt: TGCAGCGTTGATTCAGGTGCCAAAAACATTCAGTACTTC; CDR3aa: CSVDSGAKNIQYF
v_gene: TRBV4-3; j_gene: TRBJ1-1; d_gene: .; abundance: few; CDR3nt: TGCGCCAGCAGCAAAAGGGGGATGAACACTGAAGCTTTCTTT; CDR3aa: CASSKRGMNTEAFF
v_gene: TRBV4-1; j_gene: TRBJ2-7; d_gene: .; abundance: .; CDR3nt: TGCGCCAGCAGCCATCTGGGAGAGACACCCGACGAGCAGTACTTC; CDR3aa: CASSHLGETPDEQYF
v_gene: TRBV7-9; j_gene: TRBJ2-1; d_gene: .; abundance: .; CDR3nt: TGTGCCAGCAGCAGCCGGGACCCAAAAAGTGGTAATGAGCAGTTCTTC; CDR3aa: CASSSRDPKSGNEQFF
v_gene: TRBV4-1; j_gene: TRBJ2-1; d_gene: .; abundance: .; CDR3nt: TGCGTCAGCAGCCGATCTCCCCCCTCCGGGTCTAACAATGAGCAGTTCTTC; CDR3aa: CVSSRSPPSGSNNEQFF
v_gene: TRBV29-1; j_gene: TRBJ2-1; d_gene: TRBD2; abundance: .; CDR3nt: TGCAGCGTTGAAGACCCGACGGGACTAGCAGGCGAGCAGTTCTTC; CDR3aa: CSVEDPTGLAGEQFF
v_gene: TRBV12-5; j_gene: TRBJ1-4; d_gene: .; abundance: .; CDR3nt: TGTGCTAGTGGTTTCGGGGCGGTCCTAATGGAAAAACTGTTTTTT; CDR3aa: CASGFGAVLMEKLFF
v_gene: TRBV7-1; j_gene: TRBJ2-1; d_gene: TRBD2; abundance: once; CDR3nt: TGTGCCAACACCGTCGGGGGGAGGTACAATGAGCAGTTCTTC; CDR3aa: CANTVGGRYNEQFF
v_gene: TRBV7-9; j_gene: TRBJ2-3; d_gene: TRBD2; abundance: .; CDR3nt: TGTGCCAGCAGCCACGGACTAGCGGGGGGTTTCACAGATACGCAGTATTTT; CDR3aa: CASSHGLAGGFTDTQYF
v_gene: TRBV15; j_gene: TRBJ2-5; d_gene: .; abundance: .; CDR3nt: TGTGCCACCGGGGGTTCCGGGGGCGTCCTCCAAGAGACCCAGTACTTC; CDR3aa: CATGGSGGVLQETQYF
v_gene: TRBV7-6; j_gene: TRBJ2-5; d_gene: .; abundance: few; CDR3nt: TGTGCCAGCACCCCTTTCGGGGGGACCCAGTACTTC; CDR3aa: CASTPFGGTQYF
v_gene: TRBV15; j_gene: TRBJ1-5; d_gene: .; abundance: few; CDR3nt: TGTGCCACGGGGACAAGCAATCAGCCCCAGCATTTT; CDR3aa: CATGTSNQPQHF
v_gene: TRBV6-5; j_gene: TRBJ2-5; d_gene: TRBD2; abundance: .; CDR3nt: TGTGCCAGCAGTGCAACTAGCGGGTTGGAGACCCAGTACTTC; CDR3aa: CASSATSGLETQYF
v_gene: TRBV6-5; j_gene: TRBJ2-5; d_gene: TRBD2; abundance: few; CDR3nt: TGTGCCAGCAGTTACTCGACTAGCGGATCCCAAGAGACCCAGTACTTC; CDR3aa: CASSYSTSGSQETQYF
v_gene: TRBV19; j_gene: TRBJ1-5; d_gene: TRBD1; abundance: .; CDR3nt: TGTGCCAGTACCGATCAGGGGGGAAATAGCAATCAGCCCCAGCATTTT; CDR3aa: CASTDQGGNSNQPQHF
v_gene: TRBV5-1; j_gene: TRBJ2-1; d_gene: TRBD1; abundance: few; CDR3nt: TGCGCCAGCAGCCCTTCGGGACAGATCTACAATGAGCAGTTCTTC; CDR3aa: CASSPSGQIYNEQFF
v_gene: TRBV7-6; j_gene: TRBJ2-3; d_gene: .; abundance: many; CDR3nt: TGTGCCAGCAGCCAGGACCCCCTTGGCACAGATACGCAGTATTTT; CDR3aa: CASSQDPLGTDTQYF
v_gene: TRBV19; j_gene: TRBJ2-7; d_gene: .; abundance: .; CDR3nt: TGTGCCAGTAGTATGAAAGGAACATACAGGACCGCACCCTACGAGCAGTACTTC; CDR3aa: CASSMKGTYRTAPYEQYF
v_gene: TRBV11-2; j_gene: TRBJ2-5; d_gene: .; abundance: few; CDR3nt: TGTGCCAGCAGCCCACAGGGAAGAACCCAAGAGACCCAGTACTTC; CDR3aa: CASSPQGRTQETQYF
v_gene: TRBV12-3/TRBV12-4; j_gene: TRBJ2-5; d_gene: TRBD2; abundance: many; CDR3nt: TGTGCCAGCAGTGCCGGACTAGCGGGGGGGCCTCTAGAGACCCAGTACTTC; CDR3aa: CASSAGLAGGPLETQYF